Included here is one T cell receptor (beta chain) sequence, with context. The CDR3 runs to 14 residues. The ends were cut back, 2 bases at V and 3 bases at J, with 8 bases in the middle. Germline CDR1 and CDR2: MNHEY and SMNVEV (reference sequence). Sequencing used immunoSEQ multiplex PCR; TCRdb keeps in-frame clones, though not all of them. The table lists around 39,000 clones, approximately 92% of them singletons. The data were taken from a study of T cell changes during pregnancy in multiple sclerosis. The TCR comes from a female donor with multiple sclerosis, enrolled in a pregnancy study. The V and J genes are TRBV27 and TRBJ2-4, with D possibly being TRBD1 (6 bases). Sequences were obtained from PBMCs (not recorded whether the cells were cultured). The DNA of the CDR3 is TGTGCCAGCAGTTTAGAAGGGGGCAAAAACATTCAGTACTTC. Translated, it gives CASSLEGGKNIQYF.